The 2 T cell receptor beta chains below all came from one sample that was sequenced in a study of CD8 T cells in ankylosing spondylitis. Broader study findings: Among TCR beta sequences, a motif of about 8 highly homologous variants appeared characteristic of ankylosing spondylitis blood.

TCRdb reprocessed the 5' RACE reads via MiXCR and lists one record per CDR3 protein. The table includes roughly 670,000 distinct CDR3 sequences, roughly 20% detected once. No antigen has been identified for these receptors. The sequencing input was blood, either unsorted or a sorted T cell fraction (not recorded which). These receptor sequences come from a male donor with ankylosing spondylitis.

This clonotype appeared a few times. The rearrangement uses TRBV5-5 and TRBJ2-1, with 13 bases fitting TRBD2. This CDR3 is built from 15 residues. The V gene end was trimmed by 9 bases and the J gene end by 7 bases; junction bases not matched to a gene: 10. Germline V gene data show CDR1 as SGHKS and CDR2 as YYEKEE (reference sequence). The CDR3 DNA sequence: TGTGCCACCGGGACTAGCGGGGACCCTAAGAATGAGCAGTTCTTC. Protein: CATGTSGDPKNEQFF.

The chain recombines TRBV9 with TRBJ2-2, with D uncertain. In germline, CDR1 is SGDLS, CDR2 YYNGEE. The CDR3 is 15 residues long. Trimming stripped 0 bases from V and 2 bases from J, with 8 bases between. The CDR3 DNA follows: TGTGCCAGCAGCGTAGTGTGGGATAACACCGGGGAGCTGTTTTTT. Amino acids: CASSVVWDNTGELFF.